A selection of T cell receptor beta chains follows, all from one sample in a study of blood T cell repertoires in COVID-19. Libraries were prepared by immunoSEQ multiplex PCR; TCRdb keeps only in-frame clonotypes and omits some of them. The table lists under 450,000 clones, less than 90% of them singletons, with 7% to 7.5% in the top ten. Sequenced sample: peripheral blood. The origin of the receptors is a woman in her sixties with COVID-19, enrolled during active disease. Each CDR3 is given with its conserved first and last residue. A D gene is named only where the DNA matches it firmly. The size field is filled for only some rows; it gives once, few, many or a size class.

clone size	D gene	V gene	J gene	CDR3 protein	CDR3 DNA
few	-	TRBV3-1/TRBV3-2	TRBJ1-2	CASSQAYQGGKTF	TGTGCCAGCAGCCAAGCCTACCAGGGAGGAAAGACCTTC
-	-	TRBV9	TRBJ1-1	CASSVGAGDGTEAFF	TGTGCCAGCAGCGTAGGGGCAGGGGATGGGACTGAAGCTTTCTTT
-	TRBD2	TRBV7-2	TRBJ2-7	CASSGGGGDEQYF	TGTGCCAGCAGTGGAGGCGGGGGGGACGAGCAGTACTTC
-	-	TRBV5-6	TRBJ1-3	CASSSLDRPSGNTIYF	TGTGCCAGCAGCTCCCTTGACAGGCCCTCTGGAAACACCATATATTTT
-	-	TRBV7-9	TRBJ1-2	CASSLNAYGYTF	TGTGCCAGCAGCCTAAATGCGTATGGCTACACCTTC
-	-	TRBV28	TRBJ1-1	CASSLQNTEAFF	TGTGCCAGCAGTTTACAGAACACTGAAGCTTTCTTT
-	-	TRBV5-4	TRBJ1-1	CASSSAQAGNTEAFF	TGTGCCAGCAGCTCGGCACAGGCAGGGAACACTGAAGCTTTCTTT
-	TRBD1	TRBV5-1	TRBJ2-2	CASSLKGQTNTGELFF	TGCGCCAGCAGCTTGAAGGGACAGACTAACACCGGGGAGCTGTTTTTT
-	-	TRBV9	TRBJ1-1	CASSVTAGVGNTEAFF	TGTGCCAGCAGCGTAACGGCAGGGGTGGGGAACACTGAAGCTTTCTTT
-	-	TRBV12-3/TRBV12-4	TRBJ2-5	CASSGSSQETQYF	TGTGCCAGCAGCGGGTCAAGCCAAGAGACCCAGTACTTC
few	TRBD1	TRBV27	TRBJ2-7	CASSLSLPGTGYEQYF	TGTGCCAGCAGTTTATCCTTGCCCGGGACAGGGTACGAGCAGTACTTC
-	-	TRBV7-6	TRBJ1-1	CASSLPGANTEAFF	TGTGCCAGCAGCTTACCAGGCGCGAACACTGAAGCTTTCTTT
-	TRBD1	TRBV10-3	TRBJ1-2	CAISAGGYGYTF	TGTGCCATCAGTGCAGGGGGTTATGGCTACACCTTC
-	TRBD1	TRBV6-1	TRBJ1-6	CASSEKQGAYSPLHF	TGTGCCAGCAGTGAAAAGCAGGGGGCCTATTCACCCCTCCACTTT
few	-	TRBV10-2	TRBJ2-7	CASSDVYEQYF	TGCGCCAGCAGTGACGTCTACGAGCAGTACTTC
-	TRBD1	TRBV7-2	TRBJ2-7	CASTLGQGNYEQYF	TGTGCCAGCACCCTTGGACAGGGGAACTACGAGCAGTACTTC
-	TRBD1	TRBV4-1	TRBJ1-1	CASSHYPRGLTEAFF	TGCGCCAGCAGCCACTATCCCAGGGGGCTCACTGAAGCTTTCTTT
-	-	TRBV30	TRBJ2-7	CATYRAGEQYF	TGTGCCACTTACAGGGCCGGCGAGCAGTACTTC
-	TRBD1	TRBV27	TRBJ2-5	CASSKDRGLEETQYF	TGTGCCAGCAGTAAGGACAGGGGGCTGGAAGAGACCCAGTACTTC
-	TRBD1	TRBV4-2	TRBJ2-7	CASSQEGGGNPYEQYF	TGTGCCAGCAGCCAAGAAGGGGGCGGAAATCCCTACGAGCAGTACTTC
once	TRBD2	TRBV4-3	TRBJ2-7	CASSQDLAGFSLGEQYF	TGCGCCAGCAGCCAAGATCTAGCGGGGTTCTCCTTAGGCGAGCAGTACTTC
-	TRBD1	TRBV30	TRBJ2-5	CGTGGETQYF	TGTGGCACAGGGGGAGAGACCCAGTACTTC
-	TRBD1	TRBV29-1	TRBJ1-1	CSGIRQGRTEAFF	TGCAGCGGAATCCGACAGGGGAGGACTGAAGCTTTCTTT
-	-	TRBV15	TRBJ1-3	CATSRDRVGNTIYF	TGTGCCACCAGCAGAGACAGGGTAGGAAACACCATATATTTT
-	-	TRBV7-3	TRBJ1-6	CASSLIGTANSPLHF	TGTGCCAGCAGCTTAATTGGCACAGCTAATTCACCCCTCCACTTT
once	-	TRBV19	TRBJ2-3	CATSPQGGGTDTQYF	TGTGCCACCTCACCCCAGGGTGGGGGCACAGATACGCAGTATTTT
-	TRBD1	TRBV6-2/TRBV6-3	TRBJ2-1	CASSYSLSRGRPLGEQFF	TGTGCCAGCAGTTACTCGTTAAGCAGGGGGCGCCCGTTGGGTGAGCAGTTCTTC
-	TRBD1	TRBV18	TRBJ1-1	CASSPPGTGANTEAFF	TGTGCCAGCTCACCACCCGGGACAGGGGCAAACACTGAAGCTTTCTTT
-	TRBD1	TRBV30	TRBJ1-6	CAWSKGQGSSVFDSPLHF	TGTGCCTGGAGTAAGGGACAGGGATCCTCAGTCTTCGATTCACCCCTCCACTTT
-	TRBD2	TRBV2	TRBJ2-7	CASSEARGWEQYF	TGTGCCAGCAGTGAAGCGCGGGGGTGGGAGCAGTACTTC
-	TRBD2	TRBV15	TRBJ2-7	CATSRDPGTSGYEQYF	TGTGCCACCAGCAGAGACCCCGGGACTAGCGGCTACGAGCAGTACTTC
-	TRBD1	TRBV10-2	TRBJ1-3	CASSHLTGGSGNTIYF	TGCGCCAGCAGCCACCTGACAGGGGGCTCTGGAAACACCATATATTTT
-	-	TRBV5-1	TRBJ2-7	CASSLASRGDEQYF	TGCGCCAGCAGCTTGGCGTCCAGGGGAGACGAGCAGTACTTC
-	TRBD2	TRBV7-2	TRBJ2-2	CASSPRTSGGAGLFF	TGTGCCAGCAGCCCCCGGACTAGCGGGGGGGCCGGGCTGTTTTTT